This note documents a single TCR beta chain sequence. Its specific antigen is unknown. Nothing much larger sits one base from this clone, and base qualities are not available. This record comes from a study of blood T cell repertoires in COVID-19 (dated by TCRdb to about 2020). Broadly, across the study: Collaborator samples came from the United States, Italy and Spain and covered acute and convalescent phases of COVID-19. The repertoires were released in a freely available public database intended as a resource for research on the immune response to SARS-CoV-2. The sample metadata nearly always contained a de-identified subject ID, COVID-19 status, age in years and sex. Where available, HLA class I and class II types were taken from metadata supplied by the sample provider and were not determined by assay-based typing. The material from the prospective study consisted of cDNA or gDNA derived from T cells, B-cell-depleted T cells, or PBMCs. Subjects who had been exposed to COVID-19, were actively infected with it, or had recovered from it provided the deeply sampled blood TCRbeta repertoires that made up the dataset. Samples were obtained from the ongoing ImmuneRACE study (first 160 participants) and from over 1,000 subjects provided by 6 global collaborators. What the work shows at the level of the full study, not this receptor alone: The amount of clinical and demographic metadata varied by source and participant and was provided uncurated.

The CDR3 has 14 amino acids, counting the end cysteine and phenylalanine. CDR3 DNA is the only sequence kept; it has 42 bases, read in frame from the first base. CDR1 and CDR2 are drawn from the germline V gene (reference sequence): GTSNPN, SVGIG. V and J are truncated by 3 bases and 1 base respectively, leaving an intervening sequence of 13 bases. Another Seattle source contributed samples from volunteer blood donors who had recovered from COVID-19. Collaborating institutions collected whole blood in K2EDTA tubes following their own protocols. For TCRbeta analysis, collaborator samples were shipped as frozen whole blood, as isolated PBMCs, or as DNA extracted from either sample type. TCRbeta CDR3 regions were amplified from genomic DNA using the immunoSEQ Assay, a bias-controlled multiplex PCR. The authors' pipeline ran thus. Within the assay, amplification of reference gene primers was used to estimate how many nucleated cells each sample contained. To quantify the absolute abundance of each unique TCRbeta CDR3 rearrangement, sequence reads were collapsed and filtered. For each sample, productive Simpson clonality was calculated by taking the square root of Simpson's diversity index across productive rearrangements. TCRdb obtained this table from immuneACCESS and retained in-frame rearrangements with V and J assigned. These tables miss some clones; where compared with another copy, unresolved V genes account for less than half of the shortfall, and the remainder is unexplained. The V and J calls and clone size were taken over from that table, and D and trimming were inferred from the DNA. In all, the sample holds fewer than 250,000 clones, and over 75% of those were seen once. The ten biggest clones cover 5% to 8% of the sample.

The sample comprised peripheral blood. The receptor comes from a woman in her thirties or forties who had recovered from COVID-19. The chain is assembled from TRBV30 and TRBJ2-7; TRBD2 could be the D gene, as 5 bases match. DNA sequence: TGTGCCTGGAGGCTATCGGGGTCATCCTACGAGCAGTACTTC. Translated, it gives CAWRLSGSSYEQYF.